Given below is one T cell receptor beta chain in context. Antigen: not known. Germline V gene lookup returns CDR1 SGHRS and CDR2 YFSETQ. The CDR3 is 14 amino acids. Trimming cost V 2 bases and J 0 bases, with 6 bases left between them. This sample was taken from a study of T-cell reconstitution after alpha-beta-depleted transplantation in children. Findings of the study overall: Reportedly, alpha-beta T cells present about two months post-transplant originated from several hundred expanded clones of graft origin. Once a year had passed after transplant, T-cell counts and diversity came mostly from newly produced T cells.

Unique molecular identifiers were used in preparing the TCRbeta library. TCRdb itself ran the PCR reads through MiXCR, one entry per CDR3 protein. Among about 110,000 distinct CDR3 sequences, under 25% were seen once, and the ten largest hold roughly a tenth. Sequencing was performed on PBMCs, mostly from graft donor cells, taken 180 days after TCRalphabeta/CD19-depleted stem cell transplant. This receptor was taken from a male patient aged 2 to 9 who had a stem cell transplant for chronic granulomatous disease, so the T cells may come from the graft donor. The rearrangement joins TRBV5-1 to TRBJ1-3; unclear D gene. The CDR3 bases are TGCGCCAGCAGCTTCGCCCCCTCTGGAAACACCATATATTTT. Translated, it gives CASSFAPSGNTIYF.